The table lists the clone carrying this TCR beta chain with a few counts. Its antigen is not known. Reverse transcription of about 0.45 to 1 ug RNA was performed with random hexamers. Across 54 Vbeta and 13 Jbeta, TCR beta CDR3 was amplified with immunoSEQ multiplex PCR. Using its own MiXCR run on the immunoSEQ multiplex PCR reads, TCRdb lists one record per CDR3 protein. This sample carries 150,000 to 200,000 distinct CDR3 sequences, about 93% of them seen once, and the ten largest clones take 0.14%. This sample is part of a study of CD8 T cells in Susac syndrome. From blood CD8+ and CD4+ T cells, TCR beta sequences were generated. TEMRA cells were FACS-enriched, and CD8+ and CD4+ T cells were isolated negatively. Trimming removed 0 bases from V and 1 base from J, with 6 bases in between. Germline V gives CDR1 PRHDT, CDR2 FYEKMQ (reference sequence). This CDR3 contains 14 residues. Study-level findings and limits: The TCR sequencing and HLA analysis in the study involved a relatively small number of individuals, as the study acknowledged.

The gene calls are TRBV13 and TRBJ1-1, with unresolved D. Sample: CD4+ T cells from PBMCs. This clonotype originated in a human donor in good health. CDR3 amino acids: CASSLGGGNTEAFF. The CDR3, as DNA: TGTGCCAGCAGCTTAGGTGGAGGGAACACTGAAGCTTTCTTT.